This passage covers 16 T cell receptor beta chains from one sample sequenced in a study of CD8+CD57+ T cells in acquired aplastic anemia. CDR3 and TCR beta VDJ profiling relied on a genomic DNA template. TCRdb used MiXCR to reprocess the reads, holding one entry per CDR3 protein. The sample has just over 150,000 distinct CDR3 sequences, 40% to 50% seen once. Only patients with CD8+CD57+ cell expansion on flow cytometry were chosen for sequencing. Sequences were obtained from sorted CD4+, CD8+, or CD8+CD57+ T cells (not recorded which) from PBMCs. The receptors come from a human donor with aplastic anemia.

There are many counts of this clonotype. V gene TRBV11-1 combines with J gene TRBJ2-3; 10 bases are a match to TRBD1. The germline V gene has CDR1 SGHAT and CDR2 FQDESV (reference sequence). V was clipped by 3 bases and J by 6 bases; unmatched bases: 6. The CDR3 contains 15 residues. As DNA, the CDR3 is TGTGCCAGCAGCTTTTTGACAGGGGGCAAGGATACGCAGTATTTT. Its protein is CASSFLTGGKDTQYF.

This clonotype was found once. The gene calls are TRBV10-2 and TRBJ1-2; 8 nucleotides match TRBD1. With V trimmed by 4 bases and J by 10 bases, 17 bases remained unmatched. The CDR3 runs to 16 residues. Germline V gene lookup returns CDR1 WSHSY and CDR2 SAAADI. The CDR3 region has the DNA TGCGCCAGCAGTGGAGCCGAAGTTCAGGGGGCGGATGACTACACCTTC. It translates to CASSGAEVQGADDYTF.

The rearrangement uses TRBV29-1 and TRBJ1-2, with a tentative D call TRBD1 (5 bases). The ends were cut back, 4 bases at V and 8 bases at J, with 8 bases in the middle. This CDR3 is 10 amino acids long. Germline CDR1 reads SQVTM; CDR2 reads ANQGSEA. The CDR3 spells CSVGGEGYTF. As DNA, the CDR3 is TGCAGCGTTGGGGGGGAAGGCTACACCTTC.

The CDR3 sequence is CASSVDPTSVGSPLHF. Written as DNA, the CDR3 is TGTGCCAGCAGCGTAGATCCGACAAGCGTGGGTTCACCCCTCCACTTT. The chain is built from TRBV9 and TRBJ1-6; D is undetermined. V gave up 0 bases and J gave up 9 bases, with 16 bases separating them. CDR1 is SGDLS and CDR2 is YYNGEE in the germline V gene. This CDR3 is 16 amino acids long.

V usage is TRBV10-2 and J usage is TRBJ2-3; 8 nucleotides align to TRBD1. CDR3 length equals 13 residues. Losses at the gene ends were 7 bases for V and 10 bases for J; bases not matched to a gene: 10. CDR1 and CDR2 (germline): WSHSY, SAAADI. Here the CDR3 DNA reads TGCGCCAGCACCCCGGACAGGGTATTCTCGCAGTATTTT. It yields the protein CASTPDRVFSQYF.

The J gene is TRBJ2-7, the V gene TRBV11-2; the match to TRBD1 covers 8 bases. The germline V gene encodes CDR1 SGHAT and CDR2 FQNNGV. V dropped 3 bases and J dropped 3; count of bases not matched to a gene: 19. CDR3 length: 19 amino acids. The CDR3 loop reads CASSLRYGGIGQGLYEQYF. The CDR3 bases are TGTGCCAGCAGCTTGAGGTACGGAGGGATAGGACAGGGCCTCTACGAGCAGTACTTC. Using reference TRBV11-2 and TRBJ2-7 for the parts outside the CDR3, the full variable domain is EAGVAQSPRYKIIEKRQSVAFWCNPISGHATLYWYQQILGQGPKLLIQFQNNGVVDDSQLPKDRFSAERLKGVDSTLKIQPAKLEDSAVYLCASSLRYGGIGQGLYEQYFGPGTRLTVT.

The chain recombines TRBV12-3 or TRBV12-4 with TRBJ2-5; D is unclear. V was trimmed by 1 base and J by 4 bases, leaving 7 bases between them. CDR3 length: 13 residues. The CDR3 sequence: CASSLGSSETQYF. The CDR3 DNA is TGTGCCAGCAGTTTAGGGAGTTCAGAGACCCAGTACTTC.

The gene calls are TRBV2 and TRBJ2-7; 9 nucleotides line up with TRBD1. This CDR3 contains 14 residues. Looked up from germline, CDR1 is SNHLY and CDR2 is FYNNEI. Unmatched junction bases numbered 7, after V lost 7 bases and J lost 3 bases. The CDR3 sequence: CASMRGQGHYEQYF. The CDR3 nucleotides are TGTGCCAGCATGAGGGGACAGGGACACTACGAGCAGTACTTC.

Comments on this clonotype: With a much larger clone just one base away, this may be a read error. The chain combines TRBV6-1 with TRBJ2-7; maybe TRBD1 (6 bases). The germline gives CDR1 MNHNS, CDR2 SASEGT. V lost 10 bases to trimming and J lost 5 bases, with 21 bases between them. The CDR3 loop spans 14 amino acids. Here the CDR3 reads CATSDRDKAHEQYF. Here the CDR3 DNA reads TGTGCCACAAGTGACCGGGACAAAGCCCACGAGCAGTACTTC.

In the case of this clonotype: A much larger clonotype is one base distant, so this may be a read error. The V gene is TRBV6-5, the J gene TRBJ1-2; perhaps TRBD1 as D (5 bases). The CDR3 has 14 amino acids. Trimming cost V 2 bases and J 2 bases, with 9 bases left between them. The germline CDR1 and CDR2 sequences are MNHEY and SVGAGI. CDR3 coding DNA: TGTGCCAGCAGTTACCGAACAGGAAACTATGGCTACACCTTC. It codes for CASSYRTGNYGYTF.

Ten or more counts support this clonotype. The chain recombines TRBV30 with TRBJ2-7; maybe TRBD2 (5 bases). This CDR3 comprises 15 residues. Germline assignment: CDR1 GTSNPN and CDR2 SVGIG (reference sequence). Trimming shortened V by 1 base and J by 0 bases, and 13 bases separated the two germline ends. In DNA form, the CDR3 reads TGTGCCTGGAGTGATGACTATCCCCACTCCTACGAGCAGTACTTC. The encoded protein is CAWSDDYPHSYEQYF. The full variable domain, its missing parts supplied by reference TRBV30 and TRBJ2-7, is SQTIHQWPATLVQPVGSPLSLECTVEGTSNPNLYWYRQAAGRGLQLLFYSVGIGQISSEVPQNLSASRPQDRQFILSSKKLLLSDSGFYLCAWSDDYPHSYEQYFGPGTRLTVT.

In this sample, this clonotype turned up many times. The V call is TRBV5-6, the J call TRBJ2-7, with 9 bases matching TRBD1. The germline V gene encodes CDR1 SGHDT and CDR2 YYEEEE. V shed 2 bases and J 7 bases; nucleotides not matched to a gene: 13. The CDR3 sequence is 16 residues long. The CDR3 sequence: CASSFLTYGQGFEQYF. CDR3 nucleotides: TGTGCCAGCAGCTTTCTCACCTATGGACAGGGGTTTGAGCAGTACTTC.

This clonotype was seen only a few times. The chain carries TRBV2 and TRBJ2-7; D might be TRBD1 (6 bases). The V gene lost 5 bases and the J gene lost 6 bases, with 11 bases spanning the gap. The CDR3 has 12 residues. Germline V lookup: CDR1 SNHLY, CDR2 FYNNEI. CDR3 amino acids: CASSFLGGEQYF. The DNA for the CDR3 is TGTGCCAGCAGTTTTTTAGGGGGCGAGCAGTACTTC.

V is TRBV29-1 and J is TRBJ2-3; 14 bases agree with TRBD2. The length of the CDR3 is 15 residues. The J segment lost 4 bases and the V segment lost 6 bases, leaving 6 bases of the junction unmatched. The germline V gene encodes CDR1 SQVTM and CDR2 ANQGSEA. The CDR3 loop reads CSVPGTSGRSDTQYF. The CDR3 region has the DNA TGCAGCGTGCCCGGGACTAGCGGGAGATCAGATACGCAGTATTTT.

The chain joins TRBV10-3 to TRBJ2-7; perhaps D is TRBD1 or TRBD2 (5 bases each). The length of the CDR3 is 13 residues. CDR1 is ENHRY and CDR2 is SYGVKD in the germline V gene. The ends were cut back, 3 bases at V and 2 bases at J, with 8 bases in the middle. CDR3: CAISDWGTYEQYF. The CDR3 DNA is TGTGCCATCAGTGATTGGGGGACCTACGAGCAGTACTTC.

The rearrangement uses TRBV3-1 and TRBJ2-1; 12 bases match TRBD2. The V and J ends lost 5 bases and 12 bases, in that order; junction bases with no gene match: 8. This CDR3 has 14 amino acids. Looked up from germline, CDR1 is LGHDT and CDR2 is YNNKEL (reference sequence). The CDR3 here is CASSLELAGGRQFF. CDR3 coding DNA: TGTGCCAGCAGCTTAGAACTAGCGGGAGGCAGGCAGTTCTTC.